Included here is one T cell receptor (beta chain) sequence, with context. Its specificity is unknown. At one end, the junction sequence differs from germline, possibly due to a read error. The CDR3 covers 14 residues. The sample comes from a study of molecular identifiers for immune sequencing clone quantification. Study outcomes and limitations: Under 1% of molecules in naive cells, but over 99% of effector molecules, belonged to clones above 20 RNA copies.

TCRdb re-called the PCR reads through MiXCR, storing one row per CDR3 protein. The sample lists some 65,000 distinct CDR3 sequences; around 18% were seen once. Preparation of naive CD8 libraries involved roughly 17,000 to 1,000,000 sorted cells and 10%, 30% or 50% RNA. Naive CD8 T cells were picked out by sorting for CD8+CD4-CCR7+CD45RA+. Sequenced material: naive CD8+ T cells from blood, with Jurkat cell RNA spiked in. Subset: FACS-sorted CD8+CD4-CCR7+CD45RA+ naive T cells. The V and J genes are TRBV12-3 or TRBV12-4 and TRBJ2-1; TRBD2 aligns across 7 bases. This receptor was obtained from a human donor in good health. Some libraries in this study had Jurkat cell RNA spiked in. CDR3 sequence reads: CASSPTSDTNEKFF. The CDR3, as DNA: TGTGCCAGCAGTCCAACTAGCGACACCAATGAGAAGTTCTTC.